A single sample gave rise to the 5 T cell receptor beta chains below, sequenced in a study of T cell responses to AZD1222 COVID-19 vaccine. Produced via immunoSEQ multiplex PCR; TCRdb's table is partial and in-frame only. The sample records 84,000 or so clones, approximately 89% being singletons. Specimen: peripheral blood, collected on day 0 of MenACWY control vaccination. The source is an adult in good health.

The genes are TRBV6-1 and TRBJ1-6, with no clear D. Trimming took 2 bases from V and 0 from J, leaving 8 bases between them. Germline CDR1 reads MNHNS; CDR2 reads SASEGT. The CDR3 runs 16 residues. The CDR3 protein is CASSELESSYNSPLHF. The CDR3 DNA is TGTGCCAGCAGTGAACTGGAGAGCTCCTATAATTCACCCCTCCACTTT.

CDR3 region: CASSFPGQGMSSYNSPLHF. Here the CDR3 DNA reads TGTGCCAGCAGTTTCCCGGGACAGGGGATGAGCTCCTATAATTCACCCCTCCACTTT. The genes are TRBV28 and TRBJ1-6; TRBD1 matches at 10 bases. Losses at the gene ends were 3 bases for V and 0 bases for J; bases not matched to a gene: 8. This CDR3 has 19 amino acids. The germline gives CDR1 MDHEN, CDR2 SYDVKM.

This rearrangement joins TRBV27 to TRBJ1-4; D remains ambiguous. The CDR3 has 14 amino acids. V was shortened by 4 bases and J by 5 bases, with 11 bases between the two germline ends. Germline V gene lookup returns CDR1 MNHEY and CDR2 SMNVEV (reference sequence). CDR3 protein: CASSSRDGNEKLFF. Written as DNA, the CDR3 is TGTGCCAGCAGTTCCCGAGACGGAAATGAAAAACTGTTTTTT.

The chain has TRBV24-1 and TRBJ2-1; D is perhaps TRBD2 (6 bases). Trimming cost V 4 bases and J 5 bases, with 11 bases left between them. CDR3 length equals 14 residues. The V gene's germline CDR1 is KGHDR and CDR2 SFDVKD. The CDR3 DNA reads as TGTGCCACCAGTGACCCTGGGAGGAACAATGAGCAGTTCTTC. Protein product: CATSDPGRNNEQFF.

V and J are TRBV4-3 and TRBJ1-1; D remains ambiguous. The CDR3 loop spans 13 amino acids. From germline, CDR1 is LGHNA and CDR2 YSLEER. Trimming cost V 2 bases and J 0 bases, with 4 bases left between them. The CDR3 loop reads CASSQILNTEAFF. CDR3 coding DNA: TGCGCCAGCAGCCAAATTTTGAACACTGAAGCTTTCTTT.